This is a list of T cell receptor beta chains from one sample in a study of tumor-infiltrating lymphocytes in localized non-small cell lung cancer. Produced via immunoSEQ multiplex PCR; TCRdb's table is partial and in-frame only. The table has roughly 7,200 clones, roughly 58% seen once. What was sequenced was lung tumor tissue. All receptors derive from a human donor with non-small cell lung cancer. Both conserved end residues are part of each CDR3. D genes are given only for firm matches. For some rows the clone size is stated as once, few or many, or as a class when expanded; others skip it.

>TRBJ1-1|NA|TRBV28|few
TGTGCCAGCACCACGTCATGGGGAACTGAAGCTTTCTTT
CASTTSWGTEAFF
>TRBJ2-1|TRBD1|TRBV5-1|NA
TGCGCCAGCAGCTTATACGGGACAGACGACAATGAGCAGTTCTTC
CASSLYGTDDNEQFF
>TRBJ1-1|NA|TRBV5-4|NA
TGTGCCAGCAGCTTCGGAAAGAACACTGAAGCTTTCTTT
CASSFGKNTEAFF
>TRBJ1-5|TRBD1|TRBV9|NA
TGTGCCAGCAGCCTTGGACAGGGGCTAAATCAGCCCCAGCATTTT
CASSLGQGLNQPQHF
>TRBJ2-3|TRBD2|TRBV9|NA
TGTGCCAGCAGCGTAGATGTTAGCGGGGGGTCGGATACGCAGTATTTT
CASSVDVSGGSDTQYF
>TRBJ2-2|NA|TRBV10-2|NA
TGCGCCAGCAGGGGACACGCTTATACCGGGGAGCTGTTTTTT
CASRGHAYTGELFF
>TRBJ2-2|TRBD2|TRBV5-1|NA
TGCGCCAGCAGCTTCGCTAGCGGGGGCCCGACGAACACCGGGGAGCTGTTTTTT
CASSFASGGPTNTGELFF
>TRBJ2-7|NA|TRBV6-5|NA
TGTGCCAGCAGTTCCCCCGACAGGCCCTCCTACGAGCAGTACTTC
CASSSPDRPSYEQYF
>TRBJ2-3|TRBD2|TRBV2|NA
TGTGCCAGCAGGGAACTAGCGGGGGGGAGCACAGATACGCAGTATTTT
CASRELAGGSTDTQYF
>TRBJ2-7|TRBD1|TRBV6-5|NA
TGTGCCAGCAGTTTACCGGGACAGAGCTCCGAGCAGTACTTC
CASSLPGQSSEQYF
>TRBJ1-2|TRBD1|TRBV12-5|few
TGTGCTAGTGGTTTGGGTGCCTGGACAGGGGAGTCCCTGCCCTATGGCTACACCTTC
CASGLGAWTGESLPYGYTF
>TRBJ1-1|NA|TRBV5-6|NA
TGTGCCAGCAGCTTCGACCTGATGAACACTGAAGCTTTCTTT
CASSFDLMNTEAFF
>TRBJ2-5|NA|TRBV5-1|medium-sized
TGCGCCAGCAGCTTGGAGGGGGAGACCCAGTACTTC
CASSLEGETQYF
>TRBJ2-5|NA|TRBV19|NA
TGTGCCAGTAGTATTAGGGGCCAAGAGACCCAGTACTTC
CASSIRGQETQYF
>TRBJ2-7|NA|TRBV6-5|few
TGTGCCAGCAGTTACTCTCAGGGTAACGAGCAGTACTTC
CASSYSQGNEQYF
>TRBJ2-2|NA|TRBV7-3|NA
TGTGCCAGCAGCTTAGGTCCTGGGAGGACAACCGGGGAGCTGTTTTTT
CASSLGPGRTTGELFF
>TRBJ2-7|NA|TRBV29-1|NA
TGCAGCGTTGGGGCCCTCCCCGGGGGCGAGCAGTACTTC
CSVGALPGGEQYF
>TRBJ1-2|NA|TRBV28|few
TGTGCCAGCAGTCAAGGAGGAGCTCAAAACTATGGCTACACCTTC
CASSQGGAQNYGYTF
>TRBJ2-7|NA|TRBV30|NA
TGTGCCTGGAGTCTCCTGGACAGCGGACGCGAGCAGTACTTC
CAWSLLDSGREQYF
>TRBJ2-1|NA|TRBV27|NA
TGTGCCAGCAAAGGTGAAATGAGCTCCTACAATGAGCAGTTCTTC
CASKGEMSSYNEQFF
>TRBJ1-4|NA|TRBV28|NA
TGTGCCAGCAGTGTAATAACAGGGTTTCTTTACGAAAAACTGTTTTTT
CASSVITGFLYEKLFF
>TRBJ1-5|NA|TRBV6-6|NA
TGTGCCACCTGGACAGCAAATAGCAATCAGCCCCAGCATTTT
CATWTANSNQPQHF
>TRBJ1-2|TRBD1|TRBV28|NA
TGTGCCAGCAGACCACCCCAGGGGGCACGATACTATGGCTACACCTTC
CASRPPQGARYYGYTF
>TRBJ1-1|NA|TRBV18|few
TGTGCCAGCTCCCCGGGGGGGGTGACAGCTTTCTTT
CASSPGGVTAFF
>TRBJ1-1|NA|TRBV9|large
TGTGCCAGCAGCCAGACAGGGAACACTGAAGCTTTCTTT
CASSQTGNTEAFF
>TRBJ1-1|TRBD1|TRBV5-6|NA
TGTGCCAGCAGCTGGATATGGGACAGAGAGAACACTGAAGCTTTCTTT
CASSWIWDRENTEAFF
>TRBJ1-2|TRBD1|TRBV7-6|NA
TGTGCCAGCAGCTTAGGGACAGGGCGTTATGGCTACACCTTC
CASSLGTGRYGYTF
>TRBJ2-5|TRBD2|TRBV5-1|NA
TGCGCCAGCAGCTTGGCTAGCGGGACCCAAGAGACCCAGTACTTC
CASSLASGTQETQYF
>TRBJ1-1|TRBD1|TRBV6-1|NA
TGTGCCAGCACCTCAAGGGGCAGGGGGACTGAAGCTTTCTTT
CASTSRGRGTEAFF
>TRBJ1-2|NA|TRBV27|NA
TGTGCCAGCAGTTTTAGAGGCGCTGGGTATGGCTACACCTTC
CASSFRGAGYGYTF
>TRBJ2-7|TRBD2|TRBV11-2|NA
TGTGCCAGCAGCTTAGCCGGACTAGCGGTGACCTACGAGCAGTACTTC
CASSLAGLAVTYEQYF
>TRBJ2-3|NA|TRBV11-2|NA
TGTGCCAGCAGCTTATGGTCGGGGGGCAGCACAGATACGCAGTATTTT
CASSLWSGGSTDTQYF
>TRBJ1-2|TRBD1|TRBV11-1|NA
TGTGCCAGCAGCCTGGAGGGGGCGCGGGGCTACACCTTC
CASSLEGARGYTF
>TRBJ2-1|NA|TRBV4-2|NA
TGTGCCAGCAGCCAAGATGCTAGGCCCAATGAGCAGTTCTTC
CASSQDARPNEQFF
>TRBJ2-2|NA|TRBV5-6|large
TGTGCCAGCAGCTTGGGAGCTGGGGCGCCGGGTGTTAGCACCGGGGAGCTGTTTTTT
CASSLGAGAPGVSTGELFF
>TRBJ1-4|NA|TRBV18|few
TGTGCCAGCTCACCCCGGGACCTCCCAACTAATGAAAAACTGTTTTTT
CASSPRDLPTNEKLFF
>TRBJ1-6|TRBD1|TRBV4-1|once
TGCGCCAGCAGCCAGTACGGACAGGGGAATTCACCCCTCCACTTT
CASSQYGQGNSPLHF
>TRBJ2-5|TRBD2|TRBV4-2|NA
TGTGCCAGCAGCCAAGAGTTTGGGACTAGCGGGAGGAGTGAGACCCAGTACTTC
CASSQEFGTSGRSETQYF
>TRBJ1-5|NA|TRBV6-5|NA
TGTGCCACCCAGGGTGGAAGCAATCAGCCCCAGCATTTT
CATQGGSNQPQHF
>TRBJ2-3|TRBD1|TRBV7-2|NA
TGTGCCAGCAGCTCGACAGGGTCAGGAGATACGCAGTATTTT
CASSSTGSGDTQYF
>TRBJ1-1|NA|TRBV14|NA
TGTGCCAGCAGCCAGGGCTTTGGAACTGAAGCTTTCTTT
CASSQGFGTEAFF
>TRBJ2-2|NA|TRBV15|NA
TGTGCCACCAGCCCCGGAGGCCCCGGGAACACCGGGGAGCTGTTTTTT
CATSPGGPGNTGELFF
>TRBJ2-1|TRBD2|TRBV28|NA
TGTGCCAGCGGCACTAGCGGGGTCAATGAGCAGTTCTTC
CASGTSGVNEQFF
>TRBJ1-3|NA|TRBV21-1|NA
TGTGCCAGCAGAACACGGAGGGGTAGTTACGGAAACACCATATATTTT
CASRTRRGSYGNTIYF
>TRBJ2-4|NA|TRBV6-1|once
TGTGCCAGCAGTGCCCAGGGACGGGAAAACATTCAGTACTTC
CASSAQGRENIQYF
>TRBJ2-3|NA|TRBV19|NA
TGTGCCAGTAGTATAGAAGGGGTGAGCACAGATACGCAGTATTTT
CASSIEGVSTDTQYF